These 10 T cell receptor beta chains were all obtained from the same sample, sequenced in a study of cytomegalovirus exposure and HLA in healthy donors. The protocol was immunoSEQ multiplex PCR, while the TCRdb copy is restricted to in-frame clones and leaves out a portion. This table has over 200,000 clones, roughly 84% appearing once. The sequenced sample was PBMCs. The source of these receptors is a woman younger than 35 in good health and CMV-seropositive.

The chain recombines TRBV9 with TRBJ2-2; 10 bases align to TRBD2. Germline V gene lookup returns CDR1 SGDLS and CDR2 YYNGEE. CDR3 length: 17 amino acids. The J segment lost 5 bases and the V segment lost 3 bases, leaving 10 bases of the junction unmatched. CDR3 sequence reads: CASSDELAGVETGELFF. CDR3 DNA: TGTGCCAGCAGCGATGAGCTAGCGGGAGTAGAAACCGGGGAGCTGTTTTTT.

The V gene is TRBV9, the J gene TRBJ1-1, with D unclear. Germline values: CDR1 SGDLS, CDR2 YYNGEE. V was shortened by 4 bases and J by 4 bases, with 5 bases between the two germline ends. The CDR3 runs to 11 residues. The CDR3 loop reads CASSPLTEAFF. DNA for the CDR3: TGTGCCAGCAGCCCCCTCACTGAAGCTTTCTTT.

CDR3 DNA: TGCGCCAGCAGCTTGGGGAGATCGAATGAGCAGTTCTTC. Translated: CASSLGRSNEQFF. The chain links TRBV5-1 to TRBJ2-1; D gene ambiguous. Germline V gives CDR1 SGHRS, CDR2 YFSETQ. V was trimmed by 0 bases and J by 7 bases, leaving 8 bases between them. This CDR3 comprises 13 residues.

The chain is built from TRBV20-1 and TRBJ2-1, with D perhaps matching TRBD2 (6 bases). Germline V gene sequence: CDR1 DFQATT, CDR2 SNEGSKA (reference sequence). The CDR3 runs to 11 residues. CDR3 DNA sequence: TGCCACTCTCAACGCGGGACTGAGCAGTTCTTC. Translation: CHSQRGTEQFF.

In this sample, this clone turned up once. The chain has TRBV5-1 and TRBJ2-3, with 10 bases identical to TRBD2. V was clipped by 2 bases and J by 1 base; unmatched bases: 4. There are 16 residues in the CDR3. CDR1 is SGHRS and CDR2 is YFSETQ in the germline V gene. This CDR3 reads CASSFASGRGTDTQYF. The CDR3 DNA follows: TGCGCCAGCAGCTTTGCTAGCGGGAGAGGCACAGATACGCAGTATTTT. The variable domain in full, with the rest retrieved from reference TRBV5-1 and TRBJ2-3, is KAGVTQTPRYLIKTRGQQVTLSCSPISGHRSVSWYQQTPGQGLQFLFEYFSETQRNKGNFPGRFSGRQFSNSRSEMNVSTLELGDSALYLCASSFASGRGTDTQYFGPGTRLTVL.

The chain carries TRBV7-6 and TRBJ2-1; the match to TRBD2 covers 7 bases. The J segment lost 6 bases and the V segment lost 7 bases, leaving 9 bases of the junction unmatched. The CDR3 is 14 amino acids. Germline CDR1 is SGHVS and CDR2 is FNYEAQ. CDR3 protein: CASNWGGTPNEQFF. The CDR3 DNA reads TGTGCCAGCAACTGGGGAGGGACGCCCAATGAGCAGTTCTTC.

This clone appeared a single time. The V and J genes are TRBV6-4 and TRBJ2-7; D perhaps matches TRBD2 (6 bases). Per the germline V gene, CDR1 is MRHNA and CDR2 is SNTAGT. V lost 5 bases and J 0 bases, leaving 14 bases between the germline ends. This CDR3 region has 15 residues. CDR3: CASSYTVGGSYEQYF. In DNA, the CDR3 is TGTGCCAGCAGTTACACTGTCGGGGGCTCCTACGAGCAGTACTTC.

This chain uses TRBV6-1 with TRBJ1-5; 7 bases line up with TRBD1. The CDR3 spans 17 residues. Losses at the gene ends were 3 bases for V and 0 bases for J; bases not matched to a gene: 8. Germline values: CDR1 MNHNS, CDR2 SASEGT. As DNA, the CDR3 is TGTGCCAGCAGTGAGAGCCGGGACAGACATAGCAATCAGCCCCAGCATTTT. Amino acid sequence: CASSESRDRHSNQPQHF.

This chain links TRBV5-1 with TRBJ2-1; TRBD2 agrees at 7 bases. Germline loops: CDR1 SGHRS, CDR2 YFSETQ. The trim removed 4 bases at V and 4 bases at J, leaving 5 bases unmatched. The length of the CDR3 is 14 residues. The CDR3 region has the DNA TGCGCCAGCAGCCTGACGGGGGGTTACAATGAGCAGTTCTTC. It yields the protein CASSLTGGYNEQFF.

The chain has TRBV20-1 and TRBJ2-7; no reliable D call. Deletions cut 6 bases from V and 3 bases from J, with 9 bases between. This CDR3 has 11 residues. CDR1 is DFQATT, CDR2 SNEGSKA, per germline (reference sequence). The DNA for the CDR3 is TGCAGTGCCGAGACTGGCTACGAGCAGTACTTC. Translating it yields CSAETGYEQYF.